These 3 T cell receptor beta chains were sequenced from one sample in a study of T cell responses to AZD1222 COVID-19 vaccine. The assay was immunoSEQ multiplex PCR, and TCRdb's table has in-frame clones only and misses some. The top ten clones hold around 12% of a sample with 110,000 or so clones, approximately 87% of them seen once. Here the sequenced sample was peripheral blood, taken on day 0 of AZD1222 vaccination. The receptors here all came from an adult in good health.

V and J are TRBV11-2 and TRBJ2-7; D not certain. The CDR3 has 13 amino acids. Germline V gene sequence: CDR1 SGHAT, CDR2 FQNNGV. V gave up 1 base and J gave up 6 bases, with 10 bases separating them. Written as DNA, the CDR3 is TGTGCCAGCAGCTTAGGTCCACCATCCGAGCAGTACTTC. It encodes CASSLGPPSEQYF. Full variable domain (rest looked up from reference TRBV11-2 and TRBJ2-7): EAGVAQSPRYKIIEKRQSVAFWCNPISGHATLYWYQQILGQGPKLLIQFQNNGVVDDSQLPKDRFSAERLKGVDSTLKIQPAKLEDSAVYLCASSLGPPSEQYFGPGTRLTVT.

This clone has a single count. This chain links TRBV28 with TRBJ1-2; 8 nucleotides agree with TRBD1. Germline CDR1 and CDR2: MDHEN and SYDVKM. The ends lost 4 bases at V and 7 bases at J; junction bases unmatched: 11. The CDR3 spans 15 residues. CDR3 sequence reads: CASSSFTGGLGGYTF. CDR3 bases: TGTGCCAGCAGTTCATTTACAGGGGGATTGGGTGGCTACACCTTC.

The chain couples TRBV29-1 to TRBJ2-1; D ambiguous. V lost 6 bases and J lost 0, with 9 bases in between. The CDR3 length is 13 residues. Per the germline V gene, CDR1 is SQVTM and CDR2 is ANQGSEA. The CDR3: CSVSQSSYNEQFF. The CDR3 nucleotides are TGCAGCGTGTCCCAGAGCTCCTACAATGAGCAGTTCTTC.